The 5 T cell receptor beta chains below were found in one sample sequenced in a study of blood T cell repertoires in COVID-19. This table comes from immunoSEQ multiplex PCR, and its TCRdb copy is limited to in-frame clones, with some not included. The table shows roughly 400,000 clones, with less than 95% occurring only once. Sequencing was done on a sample of PBMCs or T cells enriched from blood (not recorded which). These receptors were obtained from a man younger than 30 who had recovered from COVID-19.

Here the CDR3 DNA reads TGTGCCAGTAGATCCGGACTAACAACTAATGAAAAACTGTTTTTT. Protein sequence: CASRSGLTTNEKLFF. The rearrangement uses TRBV19 and TRBJ1-4; D is undetermined. This CDR3 spans 15 amino acids. Germline V gene data show CDR1 as LNHDA and CDR2 as SQIVND (reference sequence). The ends were cut back, 6 bases at V and 0 bases at J, with 11 bases in the middle.

The chain is built from TRBV15 and TRBJ2-7, with 9 bases identical to TRBD1. Germline CDR1 and CDR2: LNHNV and YYDKDF (reference sequence). After removal of 2 bases from V and 7 bases from J, the junction contained 6 bases not matched to a gene. The CDR3 contains 14 residues. The CDR3 coding sequence is TGTGCCACCAGCAGACCTGGGACAGGGAGTGAGCAGTACTTC. It translates to CATSRPGTGSEQYF.

This chain links TRBV6-2 or TRBV6-3 with TRBJ1-2; TRBD1 agrees at 9 bases. CDR3 length: 15 residues. Germline CDR1 and CDR2: MNHEY and SVGEGT. V was pared by 6 bases and J by 3 bases, with 8 bases of the junction left unmatched. The CDR3 DNA follows: TGTGCCAGCAGCCACTTACAGGGGGCGGACTATGGCTACACCTTC. Its protein is CASSHLQGADYGYTF.

The chain recombines TRBV6-1 with TRBJ2-3; a possible D gene is TRBD1 (6 bases). The germline CDR1 and CDR2 sequences are MNHNS and SASEGT. The germline V and J ends were trimmed by 2 bases and 6 bases, with 15 bases remaining between them. This CDR3 is built from 15 residues. The CDR3 here is CASSEKARGSDTQYF. In nucleotides, the CDR3 is TGTGCCAGCAGTGAAAAGGCCAGGGGTTCGGATACGCAGTATTTT.

The chain links TRBV7-9 to TRBJ1-1; no reliable D call. CDR3 length: 13 amino acids. The V and J ends lost 6 bases and 4 bases respectively, with 12 bases between them. Germline loops: CDR1 SEHNR, CDR2 FQNEAQ (reference sequence). The CDR3 DNA reads TGTGCCAGCAGGCCCAGGCCCTCCACTGAAGCTTTCTTT. Its protein is CASRPRPSTEAFF.